One and the same sample provided the 18 T cell receptor beta chains below, sequenced in a study of response to subunit inactivated influenza vaccine. One entry per CDR3 protein results from TCRdb running MiXCR on the RT-PCR reads. In the table there are hundreds of thousands of distinct CDR3 sequences, about 11% of which are singletons. These data are also associated with another study on T cells expressing NK-cell markers. As reported in that work: UMIs were included in TCR beta cDNA generated by 5'RACE template switching.

The sample here was PBMCs from blood, taken on the day of vaccination. These receptors were obtained from a man over 45 who received an inactivated influenza vaccine.

The V call is TRBV6-2 or TRBV6-3, the J call TRBJ2-7, with D perhaps TRBD2 (5 bases). Germline V CDR1 and CDR2: MNHEY, SVGEGT. CDR3 length: 14 amino acids. V lost 0 bases and J lost 4, with 10 bases in between. CDR3 sequence: CASSYSDLLYEQYF. CDR3 DNA: TGTGCCAGCAGTTACTCGGACTTATTATACGAGCAGTACTTC.

This chain links TRBV20-1 with TRBJ2-5; D perhaps matches TRBD2 (8 bases). V was cut by 5 bases and J by 9 bases, with 19 bases left in between. Germline V gene data show CDR1 as DFQATT and CDR2 as SNEGSKA (reference sequence). The CDR3 contains 13 residues. CDR3 region: CSAGQGGTRPQYF. The CDR3 DNA reads as TGCAGTGCTGGCCAGGGGGGGACTAGGCCCCAGTACTTC.

This clonotype was found many times. The rearrangement joins TRBV7-9 to TRBJ1-1; D is uncertain. CDR1 and CDR2 from the germline V gene are SEHNR and FQNEAQ (reference sequence). The CDR3 spans 14 residues. The V gene lost 9 bases and the J gene lost 4 bases, with 18 bases spanning the gap. CDR3 coding DNA: TGTGCCAGTCAGAGCTTGGGCAGCATCACTGAAGCTTTCTTT. It codes for CASQSLGSITEAFF.

The chain links TRBV3-1 to TRBJ2-3; D is uncertain. The CDR3 contains 16 residues. Germline V gene lookup returns CDR1 LGHDT and CDR2 YNNKEL (reference sequence). V was pared by 0 bases and J by 0 bases, with 10 bases between. The CDR3 DNA reads TGTGCCAGCAGCCAAGATGGGTTAGACAGCACAGATACGCAGTATTTT. Translating it yields CASSQDGLDSTDTQYF.

This clonotype was seen a handful of times. The chain recombines TRBV3-1 with TRBJ1-1; D is undetermined. With 1 base removed from V and 4 bases from J, the gap between germline ends came to 10 bases. Germline-derived CDR1 and CDR2 are LGHDT and YNNKEL (reference sequence). The CDR3 covers 14 residues. The CDR3 loop reads CASSQGKAVTEAFF. The CDR3 DNA is TGTGCCAGCAGCCAAGGAAAGGCAGTCACTGAAGCTTTCTTT.

The chain recombines TRBV20-1 with TRBJ1-3; D remains unclear. Between the trimmed V and J ends, which lost 7 bases and 2 bases, there was a span of 12 bases. The germline CDR1 and CDR2 sequences are DFQATT and SNEGSKA (reference sequence). The CDR3 is made up of 13 amino acids. The CDR3 reads CSVTGRAGNTIYF. In DNA form, the CDR3 reads TGCAGTGTGACGGGGAGAGCTGGAAACACCATATATTTT.

This clonotype was found a few times. The V call is TRBV10-3, the J call TRBJ2-3; no reliable D call. The CDR3 is made up of 15 amino acids. CDR1 is ENHRY, CDR2 SYGVKD, per germline. V was trimmed by 3 bases and J by 1 base, leaving 11 bases between them. The CDR3 spells CAISDPSGGTDTQYF. In DNA, the CDR3 is TGTGCCATCAGTGACCCGAGTGGAGGCACAGATACGCAGTATTTT.

This chain connects TRBV28 to TRBJ2-1; TRBD2 aligns across 11 bases. The CDR3 extends over 19 amino acids. J gave up 6 bases and V 3 bases, and 16 bases lay outside the gene matches. Germline V lookup: CDR1 MDHEN, CDR2 SYDVKM. CDR3: CASSFVSSWLAGGPNEQFF. CDR3 in DNA: TGTGCCAGCAGTTTTGTAAGTTCTTGGTTAGCGGGAGGGCCCAATGAGCAGTTCTTC.

The chain is built from TRBV6-1 and TRBJ2-7, with TRBD1 matching over 9 bases. Unmatched junction bases numbered 8, after V lost 10 bases and J lost 4 bases. The CDR3 is made up of 13 amino acids. In germline, CDR1 is MNHNS, CDR2 SASEGT. CDR3 sequence (DNA): TGTGCCAAATCAGACAGGGGGAGATACGAGCAGTACTTC. Translation gives CAKSDRGRYEQYF.

This clonotype has only one observation. The chain carries TRBV5-1 and TRBJ2-5; weak D call: TRBD1 (5 bases). Germline lookup yields CDR1 SGHRS and CDR2 YFSETQ. The length of the CDR3 is 15 residues. V lost 4 bases and J lost 2, with 15 bases in between. The chain's CDR3 is CASSPEPGPQETQYF. CDR3 DNA sequence: TGCGCCAGCAGCCCTGAACCAGGGCCGCAAGAGACCCAGTACTTC.

J is TRBJ2-7 and V is TRBV29-1; TRBD2 matches 15 bases. The CDR3 has 17 amino acids. Unmatched junction bases numbered 11, after V lost 6 bases and J lost 2 bases. Germline CDR1 reads SQVTM; CDR2 reads ANQGSEA. CDR3 in amino acids: CSVGGTSGRPAPYEQYF. The CDR3 coding sequence is TGCAGCGTCGGGGGGACTAGCGGGAGGCCGGCTCCCTACGAGCAGTACTTC.

This clonotype was observed at least ten times. The chain employs TRBV20-1 and TRBJ2-1; the D is unclear. Germline CDR1 is DFQATT and CDR2 is SNEGSKA (reference sequence). Trimming left V 1 base short and J 6 bases short, with 4 bases between. This CDR3 contains 11 residues. Here the CDR3 reads CSARGGNEQFF. In DNA form, the CDR3 reads TGCAGTGCTAGAGGGGGCAATGAGCAGTTCTTC.

This rearrangement joins TRBV2 to TRBJ2-7, with D possibly matching TRBD1 (5 bases). V lost 4 bases and J 3 bases, leaving 7 bases between the germline ends. CDR3 length: 12 amino acids. Germline values: CDR1 SNHLY, CDR2 FYNNEI. The CDR3 here is CASSAGFYEQYF. CDR3 nucleotides: TGTGCCAGCAGTGCAGGGTTCTACGAGCAGTACTTC.

The V call is TRBV18, the J call TRBJ1-6, with TRBD1 as a possible D gene (5 bases). Germline CDR1 KGHSH, CDR2 LQKENI. Trimming shortened V by 4 bases and J by 9 bases, and 16 bases separated the two germline ends. The CDR3 has 15 residues. The CDR3 here is CASSQGPGIGSPLHF. The CDR3 region has the DNA TGTGCCAGCTCACAGGGGCCGGGAATCGGTTCACCCCTCCACTTT.

This clonotype showed up many times. The J gene is TRBJ2-2, the V gene TRBV29-1, with D unresolved. V was cut by 4 bases and J by 1 base, with 4 bases left in between. Germline CDR1 is SQVTM and CDR2 is ANQGSEA. This CDR3 region has 12 residues. The CDR3 reads CSVAENTGELFF. The CDR3 nucleotides are TGCAGCGTTGCGGAGAACACCGGGGAGCTGTTTTTT.

The chain joins TRBV5-6 to TRBJ2-2; D call uncertain. V shed 1 base and J shed 5 bases, with 12 bases lying between them. The CDR3 runs to 15 residues. CDR1 is SGHDT, CDR2 YYEEEE, per germline. The DNA of the CDR3 is TGTGCCAGCAGCTTGTATTACGTGGGAACCGGGGAGCTGTTTTTT. Its protein product is CASSLYYVGTGELFF.

This clonotype has just a few counts. This CDR3 reads CASSLEGWLRPGGDNEQFF. The CDR3 region has the DNA TGTGCCAGCAGCTTGGAGGGGTGGCTCCGGCCGGGAGGAGACAATGAGCAGTTCTTC. The chain couples TRBV5-4 to TRBJ2-1; TRBD2 matches at 7 bases. Germline CDR1 is SGHNT and CDR2 is YYREEE (reference sequence). The CDR3 sequence is 19 residues long. V gave up 0 bases and J gave up 5 bases; unmatched junction bases: 17. The variable domain in full, with the rest retrieved from reference TRBV5-4 and TRBJ2-1, is ETGVTQSPTHLIKTRGQQVTLRCSSQSGHNTVSWYQQALGQGPQFIFQYYREEENGRGNFPPRFSGLQFPNYSSELNVNALELDDSALYLCASSLEGWLRPGGDNEQFFGPGTRLTVL.

The rearrangement joins TRBV7-2 to TRBJ2-7; possible D gene TRBD2, 7 bases. Germline assignment: CDR1 SGHTA and CDR2 FQGNSA. V lost 5 bases to trimming and J lost 5 bases, with 25 bases between them. The length of the CDR3 is 17 residues. Here the CDR3 reads CASSPPAGERTSNEQYF. In nucleotides, the CDR3 is TGTGCCAGCAGCCCCCCGGCAGGGGAGCGGACTAGTAACGAGCAGTACTTC.